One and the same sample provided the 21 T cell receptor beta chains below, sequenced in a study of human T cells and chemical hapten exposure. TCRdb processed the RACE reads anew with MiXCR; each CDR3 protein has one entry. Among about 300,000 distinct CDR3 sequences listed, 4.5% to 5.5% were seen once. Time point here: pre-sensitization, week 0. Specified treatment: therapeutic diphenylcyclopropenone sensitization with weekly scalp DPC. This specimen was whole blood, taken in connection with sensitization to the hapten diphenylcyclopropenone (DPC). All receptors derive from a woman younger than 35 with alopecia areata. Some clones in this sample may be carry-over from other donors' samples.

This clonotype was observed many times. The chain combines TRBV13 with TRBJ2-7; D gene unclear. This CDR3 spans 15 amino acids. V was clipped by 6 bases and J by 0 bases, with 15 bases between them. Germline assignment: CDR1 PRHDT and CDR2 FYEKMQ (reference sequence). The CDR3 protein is CASSQGLKSSYEQYF. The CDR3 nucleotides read TGTGCCAGCAGTCAAGGGTTGAAGAGCTCCTACGAGCAGTACTTC.

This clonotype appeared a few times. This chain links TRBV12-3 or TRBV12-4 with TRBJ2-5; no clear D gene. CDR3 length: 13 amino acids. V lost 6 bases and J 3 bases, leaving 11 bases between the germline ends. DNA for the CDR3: TGTGCCAGCAGCCTTGGGATGGAAGAGACCCAGTACTTC. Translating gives CASSLGMEETQYF.

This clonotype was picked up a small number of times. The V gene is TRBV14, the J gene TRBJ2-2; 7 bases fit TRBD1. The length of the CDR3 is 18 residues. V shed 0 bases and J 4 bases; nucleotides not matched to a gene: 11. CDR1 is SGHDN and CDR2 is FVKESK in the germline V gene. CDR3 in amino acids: CASSQDSRGSWFTGELFF. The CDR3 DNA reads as TGTGCCAGCAGCCAAGATAGCAGGGGGAGCTGGTTCACCGGGGAGCTGTTTTTT.

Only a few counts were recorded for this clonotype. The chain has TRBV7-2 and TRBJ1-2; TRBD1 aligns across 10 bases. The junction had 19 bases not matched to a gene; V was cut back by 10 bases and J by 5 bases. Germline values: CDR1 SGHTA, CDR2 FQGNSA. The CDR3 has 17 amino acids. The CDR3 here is CANSQLIRRQGAYGYTF. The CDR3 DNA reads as TGTGCCAACTCCCAGTTAATCCGCCGACAGGGGGCTTATGGCTACACCTTC.

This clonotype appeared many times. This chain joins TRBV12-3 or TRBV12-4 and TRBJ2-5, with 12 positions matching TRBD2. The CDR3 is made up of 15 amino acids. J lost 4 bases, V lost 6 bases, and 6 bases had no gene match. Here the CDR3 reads CASRLAGGRRETQYF. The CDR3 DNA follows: TGTGCCAGCAGGCTAGCGGGGGGGCGTCGAGAGACCCAGTACTTC.

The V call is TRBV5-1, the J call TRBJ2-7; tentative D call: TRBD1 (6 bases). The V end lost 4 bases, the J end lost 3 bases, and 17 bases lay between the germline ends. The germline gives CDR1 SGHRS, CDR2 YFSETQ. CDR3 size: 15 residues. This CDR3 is CASSPGQIRYYEQYF. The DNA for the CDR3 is TGCGCCAGCAGCCCCGGACAGATCCGCTACTACGAGCAGTACTTC.

As DNA, the CDR3 is TGTGCCAGGGACAGGGGGAGAGGTACGCAGTATTTT. It translates to CARDRGRGTQYF. The chain links TRBV7-8 to TRBJ2-3, with 10 bases matching TRBD1. V was pared by 9 bases and J by 8 bases, with 5 bases of the junction left unmatched. CDR3 size: 12 residues. Germline V gene lookup returns CDR1 SGHVS and CDR2 FQNEAQ.

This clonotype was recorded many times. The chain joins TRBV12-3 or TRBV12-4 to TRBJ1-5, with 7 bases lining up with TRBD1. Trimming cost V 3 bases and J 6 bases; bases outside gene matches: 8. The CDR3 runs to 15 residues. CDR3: CASSLTGRDSQPQHF. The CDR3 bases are TGTGCCAGCAGTTTGACAGGGCGAGATAGTCAGCCCCAGCATTTT.

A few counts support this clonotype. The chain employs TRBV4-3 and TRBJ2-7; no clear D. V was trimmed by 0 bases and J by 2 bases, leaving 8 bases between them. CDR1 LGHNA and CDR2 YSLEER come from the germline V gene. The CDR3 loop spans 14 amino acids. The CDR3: CASSQESGTYEQYF. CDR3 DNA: TGCGCCAGCAGCCAAGAGTCAGGAACCTACGAGCAGTACTTC.

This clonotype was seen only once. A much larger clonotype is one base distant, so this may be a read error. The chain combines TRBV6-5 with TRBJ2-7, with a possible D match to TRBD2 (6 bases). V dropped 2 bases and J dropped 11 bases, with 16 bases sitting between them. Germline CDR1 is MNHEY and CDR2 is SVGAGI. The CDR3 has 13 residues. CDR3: CASSYGLLGGEYF. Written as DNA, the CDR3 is TGTGCCAGCAGTTACGGACTTCTGGGGGGTGAGTACTTC.

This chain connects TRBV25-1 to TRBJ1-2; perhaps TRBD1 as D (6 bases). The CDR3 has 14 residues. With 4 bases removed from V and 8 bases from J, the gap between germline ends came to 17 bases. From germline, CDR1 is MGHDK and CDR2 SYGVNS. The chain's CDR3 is CASSGGTWMAGYTF. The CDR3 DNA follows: TGTGCCAGCAGTGGGGGGACATGGATGGCGGGCTACACCTTC.

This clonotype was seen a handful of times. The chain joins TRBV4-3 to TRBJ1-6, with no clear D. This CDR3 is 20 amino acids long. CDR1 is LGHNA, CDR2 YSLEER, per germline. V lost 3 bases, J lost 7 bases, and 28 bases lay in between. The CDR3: CASSHLLAGQGLRKNSPLHF. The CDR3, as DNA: TGCGCCAGCAGCCACCTATTGGCTGGGCAAGGGCTTCGGAAGAATTCACCCCTCCACTTT.

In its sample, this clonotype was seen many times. The CDR3 spells CASSLLGLAGDETQYF. CDR3 bases: TGTGCCAGCAGCCTCTTAGGACTAGCGGGGGATGAGACCCAGTACTTC. This chain uses TRBV4-2 with TRBJ2-5; 13 bases map to TRBD2. CDR1 is LGHNA, CDR2 YNFKEQ, per germline. The V segment lost 4 bases and the J segment 5 bases; nucleotides outside the gene matches: 7. CDR3 length: 16 amino acids.

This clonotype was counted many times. CDR3 protein: CATSRDRGQGGNTIYF. In DNA form, the CDR3 reads TGTGCCACCAGCAGAGACCGAGGACAGGGAGGAAACACCATATATTTT. The chain has TRBV15 and TRBJ1-3; TRBD1 aligns across 8 bases. Per germline, CDR1 LNHNV and CDR2 YYDKDF (reference sequence). V was clipped by 0 bases and J by 4 bases; unmatched bases: 5. This CDR3 has 16 residues.

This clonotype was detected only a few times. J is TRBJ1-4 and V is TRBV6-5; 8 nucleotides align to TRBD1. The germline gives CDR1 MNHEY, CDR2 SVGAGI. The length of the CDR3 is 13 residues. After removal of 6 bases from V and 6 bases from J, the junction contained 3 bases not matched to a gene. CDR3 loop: CASSSQGDEKLFF. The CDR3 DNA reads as TGTGCCAGCAGCTCACAGGGGGATGAAAAACTGTTTTTT.

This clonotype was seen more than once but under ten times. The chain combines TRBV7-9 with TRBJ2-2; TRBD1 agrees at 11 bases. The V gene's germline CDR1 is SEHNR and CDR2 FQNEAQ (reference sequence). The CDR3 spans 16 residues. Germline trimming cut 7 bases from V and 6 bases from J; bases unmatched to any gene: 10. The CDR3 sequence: CASTQDRGRVSGELFF. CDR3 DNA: TGTGCCAGCACCCAGGACAGGGGGCGTGTATCCGGGGAGCTGTTTTTT.

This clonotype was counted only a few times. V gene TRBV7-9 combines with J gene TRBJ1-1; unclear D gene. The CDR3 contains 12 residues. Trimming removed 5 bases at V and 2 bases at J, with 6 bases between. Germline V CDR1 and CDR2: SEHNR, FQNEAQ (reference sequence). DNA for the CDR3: TGTGCCAGCAGCGTGATAAACACTGAAGCTTTCTTT. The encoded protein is CASSVINTEAFF. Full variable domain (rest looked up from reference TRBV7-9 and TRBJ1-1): DTGVSQNPRHKITKRGQNVTFRCDPISEHNRLYWYRQTLGQGPEFLTYFQNEAQLEKSRLLSDRFSAERPKGSFSTLEIQRTEQGDSAMYLCASSVINTEAFFGQGTRLTVV.

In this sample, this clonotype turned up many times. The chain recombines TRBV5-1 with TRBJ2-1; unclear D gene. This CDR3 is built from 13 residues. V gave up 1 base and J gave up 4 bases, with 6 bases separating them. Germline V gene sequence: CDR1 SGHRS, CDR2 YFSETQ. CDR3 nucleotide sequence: TGCGCCAGCAGCTTGTCGCTTTACAATGAGCAGTTCTTC. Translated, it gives CASSLSLYNEQFF.

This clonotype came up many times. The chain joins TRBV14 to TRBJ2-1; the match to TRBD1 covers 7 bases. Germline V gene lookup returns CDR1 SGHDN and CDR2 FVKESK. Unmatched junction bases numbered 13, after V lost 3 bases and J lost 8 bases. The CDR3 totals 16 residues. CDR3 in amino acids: CASSQLQGIGADEQFF. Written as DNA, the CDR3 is TGTGCCAGCAGCCAGCTACAGGGGATCGGGGCGGATGAGCAGTTCTTC.

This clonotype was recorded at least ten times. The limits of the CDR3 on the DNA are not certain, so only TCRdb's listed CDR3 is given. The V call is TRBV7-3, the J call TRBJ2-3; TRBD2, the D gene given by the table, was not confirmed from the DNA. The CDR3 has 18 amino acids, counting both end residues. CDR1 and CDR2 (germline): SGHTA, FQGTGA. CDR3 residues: CASSSQPVGTGSGLAANF.

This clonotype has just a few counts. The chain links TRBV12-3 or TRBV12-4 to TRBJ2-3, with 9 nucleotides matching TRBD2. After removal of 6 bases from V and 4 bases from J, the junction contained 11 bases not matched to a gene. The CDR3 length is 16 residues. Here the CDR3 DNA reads TGTGCCAGCAGCCCCGAGGGTAGCGGGGGAGCAGATACGCAGTATTTT. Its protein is CASSPEGSGGADTQYF.